One sample yielded the 18 T cell receptor beta chains listed below, sequenced in a study of blood T cell repertoires in COVID-19. TCRdb's table, derived via immunoSEQ multiplex PCR, lists solely in-frame clones and lacks some. The data show 250,000 or so clones, approximately 89% seen once. Sequenced: PBMCs or T cells enriched from blood (not recorded which). These receptors were obtained from a woman aged 40 to 55 who had been exposed to COVID-19.

V usage is TRBV5-4 and J usage is TRBJ2-3, with a weak D call TRBD2 (5 bases). CDR3 length: 14 residues. V was pared by 2 bases and J by 0 bases, with 7 bases between. The germline gives CDR1 SGHNT, CDR2 YYREEE (reference sequence). The CDR3 region is CASSLRGSTDTQYF. CDR3 sequence (DNA): TGTGCCAGCAGCTTACGGGGTAGCACAGATACGCAGTATTTT.

The V gene is TRBV5-1, the J gene TRBJ1-6, with 10 nucleotides matching TRBD1. J gave up 9 bases and V 4 bases, and 10 bases lay outside the gene matches. The CDR3 loop spans 16 amino acids. The germline V gene has CDR1 SGHRS and CDR2 YFSETQ. The CDR3 spells CASSPNQGQGFSPLHF. CDR3 DNA sequence: TGCGCCAGCAGCCCAAACCAGGGACAGGGGTTTTCACCCCTCCACTTT. Full variable domain (remainder filled in from reference TRBV5-1 and TRBJ1-6): KAGVTQTPRYLIKTRGQQVTLSCSPISGHRSVSWYQQTPGQGLQFLFEYFSETQRNKGNFPGRFSGRQFSNSRSEMNVSTLELGDSALYLCASSPNQGQGFSPLHFGNGTRLTVT.

V usage is TRBV28 and J usage is TRBJ2-3; perhaps TRBD2 as D (6 bases). Per the germline V gene, CDR1 is MDHEN and CDR2 is SYDVKM. The CDR3 contains 13 residues. The ends were cut back, 7 bases at V and 7 bases at J, with 15 bases in the middle. The chain's CDR3 is CASKTGERNTQYF. Here the CDR3 DNA reads TGTGCCAGCAAAACGGGGGAGAGGAATACGCAGTATTTT.

The chain employs TRBV29-1 and TRBJ1-4; D is possibly TRBD1 (5 bases). CDR3 length equals 14 residues. Germline CDR1 and CDR2: SQVTM and ANQGSEA. Trimming left V 4 bases short and J 2 bases short, with 11 bases between. The CDR3 sequence: CSVGGVATNEKLFF. CDR3 DNA sequence: TGCAGCGTTGGGGGGGTGGCGACTAATGAAAAACTGTTTTTT.

CDR3 DNA: TGCGCCAGCAGCCAAGGGGGCAGAGGCTACACCTTC. Translated, it gives CASSQGGRGYTF. V gene TRBV4-3 combines with J gene TRBJ1-2, with TRBD1 as a possible D gene (5 bases). Per germline, CDR1 LGHNA and CDR2 YSLEER. This CDR3 has 12 amino acids. V was shortened by 1 base and J by 8 bases, with 8 bases between the two germline ends.

This chain joins TRBV30 and TRBJ1-2, with D possibly TRBD1 on 6 matching bases. This CDR3 has 13 amino acids. V lost 7 bases, J lost 4 bases, and 16 bases lay in between. Germline V lookup: CDR1 GTSNPN, CDR2 SVGIG (reference sequence). The CDR3 DNA follows: TGTGCCTCCCCAGGGGATTTGAGCTATGGCTACACCTTC. This sequence encodes CASPGDLSYGYTF.

The genes are TRBV4-1 and TRBJ1-1, with TRBD1 as a possible D gene (6 bases). CDR1 and CDR2 (germline): MGHRA, YSYEKL. The CDR3 is made up of 14 amino acids. V was cut by 4 bases and J by 1 base, with 10 bases left in between. This chain's CDR3 is CASSRGQGNTEAFF. CDR3 sequence (DNA): TGCGCCAGCAGCCGGGGGCAGGGGAACACTGAAGCTTTCTTT.

This clone was picked up many times. The chain carries TRBV2 and TRBJ1-6; 7 bases line up with TRBD1. Germline lookup yields CDR1 SNHLY and CDR2 FYNNEI. This CDR3 region has 14 residues. J was trimmed by 14 bases and V by 2 bases; bases with no gene match: 9. The CDR3 DNA reads TGTGCCAGCAGTGAAACAGGGGAGAGTAGAGCCCTCCACTTT. Amino acid sequence: CASSETGESRALHF.

The chain uses TRBV7-2 and TRBJ1-5; D uncertain. This CDR3 contains 13 residues. V gave up 6 bases and J gave up 2 bases, with 8 bases separating them. The germline gives CDR1 SGHTA, CDR2 FQGNSA. The CDR3 DNA sequence: TGTGCCAGCAGTCCCGGGGGCAATCAGCCCCAGCATTTT. Translation gives CASSPGGNQPQHF.

V and J are TRBV27 and TRBJ2-3, with 12 nucleotides matching TRBD2. J gave up 12 bases and V 6 bases, and 4 bases lay outside the gene matches. This CDR3 spans 12 amino acids. CDR1 MNHEY and CDR2 SMNVEV come from the germline V gene (reference sequence). The CDR3 is CASRQLAGGQYF. In DNA form, the CDR3 reads TGTGCCAGCAGACAACTAGCGGGGGGACAGTATTTT.

This chain uses TRBV6-4 with TRBJ2-7; TRBD1 aligns across 7 bases. The length of the CDR3 is 16 residues. In germline, CDR1 is MRHNA, CDR2 SNTAGT. V was clipped by 7 bases and J by 3 bases; unmatched bases: 15. The CDR3 bases are TGTGCCAGCAAGGGAAAAGAGACAGGGCAAAGCTACGAGCAGTACTTC. It encodes CASKGKETGQSYEQYF.

DNA of the CDR3: TGTGCCAGTAGTTCGGGACAGATTAATGAAAAACTGTTTTTT. It codes for CASSSGQINEKLFF. The chain employs TRBV19 and TRBJ1-4, with 7 bases identical to TRBD1. This CDR3 spans 14 amino acids. Losses at the gene ends were 5 bases for V and 4 bases for J; bases not matched to a gene: 4. In germline, CDR1 is LNHDA, CDR2 SQIVND (reference sequence).

This clone occurred once. The chain combines TRBV7-2 with TRBJ2-1; D is unclear. Germline assignment: CDR1 SGHTA and CDR2 FQGNSA. V lost 4 bases to trimming and J lost 9 bases, with 16 bases between them. This CDR3 is built from 14 residues. Here the CDR3 DNA reads TGTGCCAGCAGCTCGAGGCGGAATGTGGGTGAGCAGTTCTTC. Translating gives CASSSRRNVGEQFF.

This rearrangement joins TRBV4-3 to TRBJ2-2, with unresolved D. Trimming shortened V by 1 base and J by 0 bases, and 6 bases separated the two germline ends. Germline-derived CDR1 and CDR2 are LGHNA and YSLEER. This CDR3 is 15 amino acids long. The CDR3 nucleotides read TGCGCCAGCAGCCAAGGCAGGTCGAACACCGGGGAGCTGTTTTTT. Translating gives CASSQGRSNTGELFF.

This chain joins TRBV13 and TRBJ2-5; a weak D match, TRBD1 (6 bases). Between the trimmed V and J ends, which lost 3 bases and 7 bases, there was a span of 9 bases. The CDR3 is 12 residues long. CDR1 is PRHDT and CDR2 is FYEKMQ in the germline V gene (reference sequence). The CDR3 DNA is TGTGCCAGCAGCTTTGGCAGGGGGACCCAGTACTTC. Translated: CASSFGRGTQYF. The whole variable domain, remainder taken from reference TRBV13 and TRBJ2-5, is AAGVIQSPRHLIKEKRETATLKCYPIPRHDTVYWYQQGPGQDPQFLISFYEKMQSDKGSIPDRFSAQQFSDYHSELNMSSLELGDSALYFCASSFGRGTQYFGPGTRLLVL.

The chain links TRBV3-1 (or the pseudogene TRBV3-2) to TRBJ2-2; 15 nucleotides match TRBD2. Trimming removed 4 bases from V and 4 bases from J; junction bases left unmatched: 13. The CDR3 extends over 20 amino acids. The germline gives CDR1 LGHDT, CDR2 YNNKEL (reference sequence). The CDR3 sequence is CASSPGLAGGPLTSTGELFF. In DNA form, the CDR3 reads TGTGCCAGCAGCCCAGGACTAGCGGGGGGGCCCTTAACATCCACCGGGGAGCTGTTTTTT.

V and J are TRBV27 and TRBJ1-4, with D uncertain. The V gene lost 5 bases and the J gene lost 0 bases, with 10 bases spanning the gap. There are 15 residues in the CDR3. Germline-derived CDR1 and CDR2 are MNHEY and SMNVEV (reference sequence). Here the CDR3 reads CASSRLTATNEKLFF. CDR3 in DNA: TGTGCCAGCAGTCGCCTGACTGCAACTAATGAAAAACTGTTTTTT.

V usage is TRBV19 and J usage is TRBJ2-3, with D possibly matching TRBD1 (6 bases). This CDR3 has 16 amino acids. Germline assignment: CDR1 LNHDA and CDR2 SQIVND (reference sequence). Trimming left V 4 bases short and J 1 base short, with 15 bases between. In nucleotides, the CDR3 is TGTGCCAGTAGTACGGCAGGGGTTGGAGGCACAGATACGCAGTATTTT. Its protein is CASSTAGVGGTDTQYF. The full variable domain, in which reference TRBV19 and TRBJ2-3 provide the parts outside the CDR3, is DGGITQSPKYLFRKEGQNVTLSCEQNLNHDAMYWYRQDPGQGLRLIYYSQIVNDFQKGDIAEGYSVSREKKESFPLTVTSAQKNPTAFYLCASSTAGVGGTDTQYFGPGTRLTVL.